Sequencing of this TCR beta chain was carried out in a study of vaccination effects on CD4 cells after COVID-19. Whole-study results and caveats: The study, lacking early post-infection timepoints, had few convalescent patients.

Before sequencing, viral peptide pools were used by the ViraFEST assay to expand antigen-specific CD4+ T cells. CD4+ T cells were isolated after 10 days of culture. Either the BNT162b2 or mRNA-1273 vaccine was given to participants in two doses. Half-medium replacement with IL-2 medium occurred on days 3 and 7. The CDR3 is 17 residues long. Per germline, CDR1 SGHRS and CDR2 YFSETQ. After removal of 4 bases from V and 3 bases from J, the junction contained 8 bases not matched to a gene. Sequencing used immunoSEQ multiplex PCR; TCRdb keeps in-frame clones, though not all of them. This table has about 15,000 clones, 75% appearing once. Concerning this clone itself: Its matching antigen is unknown.

The chain joins TRBV5-1 to TRBJ2-1, with TRBD1 matching 12 bases. The sample in question was CD4+ T cells from PBMCs cultured with HCoV-NL63 spike peptides, obtained after COVID-19 vaccination. The TCR comes from a human donor who received a COVID-19 vaccine. CDR3 residues: CASSPGTGGHLYNEQFF. The CDR3 nucleotides are TGCGCCAGCAGCCCTGGGACAGGGGGCCATCTCTACAATGAGCAGTTCTTC.